This T cell receptor (beta chain) was retrieved from a study of cytomegalovirus exposure and HLA in healthy donors. Background on the study: Researchers previously reported finding fewer than 140 million unique TCR beta sequences from roughly 170 million T cells.

Amplification used 60 Vbeta primers and 13 Jbeta primers. Profiled with immunoSEQ multiplex PCR; TCRdb holds only in-frame clones, not every one. The sample carries approximately 100,000 clones, about 70% recorded once. Germline V lookup: CDR1 MGHRA, CDR2 YSYEKL. Germline trimming cut 0 bases from V and 2 bases from J; bases unmatched to any gene: 4. The CDR3 runs 16 residues. The specimen was PBMCs. The rearrangement links TRBV4-1 to TRBJ2-7, with TRBD1 matching over 10 bases. This receptor was identified in a young woman in good health and CMV-seropositive. The CDR3 nucleotides are TGCGCCAGCAGCCAAGATCGGGGGACAGGGGCCTACGAGCAGTACTTC. It yields the protein CASSQDRGTGAYEQYF.